This entry features one T cell receptor beta chain sequence. Its antigen is currently unknown. The source of the sample is a study of cytomegalovirus exposure and HLA in healthy donors. Broader study findings: Reportedly, a later analysis found an Asian-associated ancestry cluster had fewer N-insertions than the roughly 700-donor mean.

Primers: 60 Vbeta forward and 13 Jbeta reverse. Measured with immunoSEQ multiplex PCR; TCRdb has only the in-frame clones, and not every one. This table has roughly 150,000 clones, 65% to 85% appearing once. The germline CDR1 and CDR2 sequences are SGHTA and FQGTGA. V gave up 0 bases and J gave up 5 bases; unmatched junction bases: 4. CDR3 length equals 15 residues. This sequence was found in a male donor in good health and CMV-seronegative. Sequencing was done on a sample of PBMCs. The rearrangement links TRBV7-3 to TRBJ2-5; 9 bases agree with TRBD2. The DNA of the CDR3 is TGTGCCAGCAGCTTAACGGCGGGGGGGACGGAGACCCAGTACTTC. It encodes CASSLTAGGTETQYF.